This T cell receptor beta chain was identified in a study of blood T cell repertoires in COVID-19. Study-level background: Specimens from acute and convalescent COVID-19 originated in the United States, Italy and Spain. Sample material is recorded as cDNA or gDNA derived from T cells, B-cell-depleted T cells, or PBMCs.

The ends were cut back, 3 bases at V and 2 bases at J, with 14 bases in the middle. This CDR3 has 15 residues. Per the germline V gene, CDR1 is MGHRA and CDR2 is YSYEKL. Under the authors' procedure: From reference gene primer amplification, estimates of nucleated cell counts were derived. The data were produced by immunoSEQ multiplex PCR, yet TCRdb's version contains in-frame clones alone and is incomplete. That table supplies the V and J calls and clone size; D and trimming were determined from the DNA. The sample consists of 250,000 or so clones, roughly nine tenths of them appearing once. The sample consisted of peripheral blood. The sequence was collected from a woman in her thirties or forties who had recovered from COVID-19. The chain recombines TRBV4-1 with TRBJ2-7, with a tentative D call TRBD1 (5 bases). This CDR3 reads CASSHGHQAPYEQYF. Written as DNA, the CDR3 is TGCGCCAGCAGCCATGGACACCAGGCCCCCTACGAGCAGTACTTC.